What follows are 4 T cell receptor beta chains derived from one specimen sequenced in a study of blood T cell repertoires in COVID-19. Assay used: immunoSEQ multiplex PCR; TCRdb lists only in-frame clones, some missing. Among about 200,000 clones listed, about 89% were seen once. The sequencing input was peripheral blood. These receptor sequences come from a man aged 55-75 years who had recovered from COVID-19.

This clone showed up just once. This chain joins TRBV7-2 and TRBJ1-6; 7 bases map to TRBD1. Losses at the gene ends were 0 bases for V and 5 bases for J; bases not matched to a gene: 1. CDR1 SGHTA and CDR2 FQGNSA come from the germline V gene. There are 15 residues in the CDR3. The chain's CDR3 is CASSLAGQNNSPLHF. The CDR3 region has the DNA TGTGCCAGCAGCTTAGCGGGACAGAATAATTCACCCCTCCACTTT. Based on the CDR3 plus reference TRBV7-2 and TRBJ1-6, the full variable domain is GAGVSQSPSNKVTEKGKDVELRCDPISGHTALYWYRQSLGQGLEFLIYFQGNSAPDKSGLPSDRFSAERTGGSVSTLTIQRTQQEDSAVYLCASSLAGQNNSPLHFGNGTRLTVT.

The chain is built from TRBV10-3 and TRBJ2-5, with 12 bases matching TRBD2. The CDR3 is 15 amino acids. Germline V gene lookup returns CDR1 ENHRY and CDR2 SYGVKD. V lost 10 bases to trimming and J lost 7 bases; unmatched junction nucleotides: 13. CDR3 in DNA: TGTGCCACCGCTCCTAGCGGGGGGGTAAGATTGACCCAGTACTTC. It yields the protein CATAPSGGVRLTQYF.

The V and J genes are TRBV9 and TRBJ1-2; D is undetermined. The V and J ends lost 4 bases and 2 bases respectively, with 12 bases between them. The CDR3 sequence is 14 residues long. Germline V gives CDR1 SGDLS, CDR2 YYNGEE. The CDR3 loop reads CASSLTTDNYGYTF. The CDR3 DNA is TGTGCCAGCAGCTTGACTACTGACAACTATGGCTACACCTTC.

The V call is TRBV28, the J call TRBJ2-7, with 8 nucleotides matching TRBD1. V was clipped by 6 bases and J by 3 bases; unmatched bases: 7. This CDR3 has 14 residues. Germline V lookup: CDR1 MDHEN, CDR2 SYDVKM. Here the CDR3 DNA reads TGTGCCAGCAGCCCCGGACAGGGATTCTACGAGCAGTACTTC. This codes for CASSPGQGFYEQYF.